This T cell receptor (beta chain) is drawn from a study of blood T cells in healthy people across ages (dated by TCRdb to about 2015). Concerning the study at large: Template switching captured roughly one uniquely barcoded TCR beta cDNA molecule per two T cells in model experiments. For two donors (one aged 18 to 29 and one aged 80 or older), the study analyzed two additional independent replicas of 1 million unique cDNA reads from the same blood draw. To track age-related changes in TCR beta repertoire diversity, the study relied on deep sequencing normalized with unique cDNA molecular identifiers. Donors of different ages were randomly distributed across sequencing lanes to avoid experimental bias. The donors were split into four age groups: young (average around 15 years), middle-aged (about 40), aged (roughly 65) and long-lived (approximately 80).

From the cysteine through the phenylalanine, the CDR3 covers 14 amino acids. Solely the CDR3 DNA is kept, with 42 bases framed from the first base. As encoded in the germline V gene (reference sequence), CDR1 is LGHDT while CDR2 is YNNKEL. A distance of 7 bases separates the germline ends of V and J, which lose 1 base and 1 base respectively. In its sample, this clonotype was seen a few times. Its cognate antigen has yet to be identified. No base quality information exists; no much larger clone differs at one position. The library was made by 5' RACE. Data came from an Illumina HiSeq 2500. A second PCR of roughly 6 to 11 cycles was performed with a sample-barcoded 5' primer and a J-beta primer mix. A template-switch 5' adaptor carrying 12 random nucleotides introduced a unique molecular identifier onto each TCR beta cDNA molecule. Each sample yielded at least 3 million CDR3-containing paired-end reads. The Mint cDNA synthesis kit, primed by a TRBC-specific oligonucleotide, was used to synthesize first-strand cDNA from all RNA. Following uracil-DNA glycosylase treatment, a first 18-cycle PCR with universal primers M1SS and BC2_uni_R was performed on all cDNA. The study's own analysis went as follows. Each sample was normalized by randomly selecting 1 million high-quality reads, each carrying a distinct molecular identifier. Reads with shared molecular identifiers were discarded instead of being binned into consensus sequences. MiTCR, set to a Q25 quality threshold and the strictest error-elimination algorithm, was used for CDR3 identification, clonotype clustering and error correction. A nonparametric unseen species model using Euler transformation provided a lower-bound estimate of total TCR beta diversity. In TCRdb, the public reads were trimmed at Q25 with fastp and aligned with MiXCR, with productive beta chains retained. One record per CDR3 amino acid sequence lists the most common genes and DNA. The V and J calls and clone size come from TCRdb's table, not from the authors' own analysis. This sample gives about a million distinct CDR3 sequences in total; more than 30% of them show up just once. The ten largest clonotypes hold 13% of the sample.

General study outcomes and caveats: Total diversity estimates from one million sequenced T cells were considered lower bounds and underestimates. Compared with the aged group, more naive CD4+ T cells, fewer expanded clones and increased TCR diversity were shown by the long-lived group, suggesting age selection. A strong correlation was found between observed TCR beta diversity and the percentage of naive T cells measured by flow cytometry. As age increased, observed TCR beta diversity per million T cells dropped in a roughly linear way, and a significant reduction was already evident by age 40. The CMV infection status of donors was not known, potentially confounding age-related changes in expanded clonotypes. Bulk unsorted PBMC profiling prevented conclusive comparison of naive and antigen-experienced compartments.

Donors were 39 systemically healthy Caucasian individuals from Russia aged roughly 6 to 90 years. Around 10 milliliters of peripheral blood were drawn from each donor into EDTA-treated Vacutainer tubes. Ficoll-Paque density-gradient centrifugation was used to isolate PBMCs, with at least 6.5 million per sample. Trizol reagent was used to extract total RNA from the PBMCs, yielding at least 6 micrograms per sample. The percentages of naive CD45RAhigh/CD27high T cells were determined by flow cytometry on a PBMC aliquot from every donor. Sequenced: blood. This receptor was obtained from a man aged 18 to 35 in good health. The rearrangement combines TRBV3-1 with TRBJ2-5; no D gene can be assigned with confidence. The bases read TGTGCCAGCAGCCAAGCCCTGCCCCAAGAGACCCAGTACTTC. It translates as CASSQALPQETQYF.